This TCR beta chain derives from a study of early T cells in non-severe SARS-CoV-2 infection (dated by TCRdb to the early 2020s). Concerning the study at large: Bulk RNA from unsorted whole blood was used for TCR sequencing, so alpha and beta chains could not be paired.

This clonotype was seen a handful of times. What antigen it recognizes has not been identified. The sample holds no much larger clone one base away, and base qualities are not on file. Set within a cohort of healthcare workers in London, UK, this nested case-control study involved weekly PCR testing of nasopharyngeal swabs along with blood sampling. Between 23 and 31 March 2020, the week of the UK lockdown, healthcare workers were enrolled and then followed up weekly for as long as 16 weeks. V and J are trimmed by 0 bases and 5 bases, and the gene matches miss 3 bases of the junction. CDR1 MNHEY and CDR2 SVGAGI are derived from the germline V gene. The CDR3 numbers 14 residues from cysteine through phenylalanine. Only the CDR3 DNA is retained, 42 bases long and in frame from the first base. The receptor library was made with 5' RACE. Instrument on record: NextSeq 500. The TCR library protocol attached unique molecular identifiers to individual cDNA molecules to correct for sequencing error and PCR bias. Both TCR alpha and beta chains were sequenced, and tight co-correlation was observed between alpha and beta sequence abundances in each sample. From the authors' description of their analysis: Decombinator V4 was used to annotate the V gene, J gene and CDR3 of the TCR sequences. TCRs were defined as expanded if a significant change between any two time points was detected under a Poisson model with p below 0.0001. TCR abundances were normalised to the total number of TCRs sequenced in each sample and reported as counts per million. MAIT TCRs were defined by TRAV1-2 paired with TRAJ12, TRAJ20 or TRAJ33, and iNKT TCRs by TRAV10 paired with TRAJ18. A search of VDJdb, accessed on 1 November 2021, was run for TCRs annotated to CMV, EBV and SARS-CoV-2, with TCRs annotated for multiple antigens excluded. TCRdb trimmed the raw reads at Q25, called clones with MiXCR and kept productive beta chains. Rows matching on CDR3 protein sequence are summarized as one entry with the most common DNA and genes. For this entry, the V and J calls and clone size follow TCRdb and not the study's own pipeline. This sample holds more than 25,000 distinct CDR3 sequences; 5% to 5.5% were observed only once. In total, the top ten clones hold about 0.85% of the sample.

Results and caveats for the whole study, not just this receptor: VDJdb matching was skewed toward anti-spike CD8 responses and likely underestimated virus-specific expansions by missing private and CD4 specificities.

Material for sequencing was whole blood. The chain links TRBV6-5 with TRBJ1-1; TRBD1 agrees with 7 junctional bases. The sequence derives from an adult who was a healthcare worker with PCR-confirmed SARS-CoV-2 infection or an uninfected control (not recorded which). The CDR3 protein sequence reads: CASSYSTGRTEAFF. The DNA is TGTGCCAGCAGTTACTCGACAGGGCGGACTGAAGCTTTCTTT.